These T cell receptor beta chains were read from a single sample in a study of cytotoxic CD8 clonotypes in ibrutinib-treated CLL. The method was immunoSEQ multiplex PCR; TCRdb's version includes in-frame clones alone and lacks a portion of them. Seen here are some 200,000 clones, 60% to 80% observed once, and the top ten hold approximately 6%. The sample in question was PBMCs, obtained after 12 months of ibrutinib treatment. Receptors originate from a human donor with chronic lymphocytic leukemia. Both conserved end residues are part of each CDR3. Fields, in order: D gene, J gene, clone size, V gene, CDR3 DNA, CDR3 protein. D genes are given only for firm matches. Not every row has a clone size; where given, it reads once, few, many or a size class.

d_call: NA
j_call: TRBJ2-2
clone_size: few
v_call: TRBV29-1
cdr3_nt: TGCAGCGTTGTAGTAGTCTCCGGGGAGCTGTTTTTT
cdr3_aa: CSVVVVSGELFF

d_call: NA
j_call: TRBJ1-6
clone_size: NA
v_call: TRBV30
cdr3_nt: TGTGCCTGGAGAGTACAAAAACTTCGGCGGAGCTCCTATAATTCACCCCTCCACTTT
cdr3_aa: CAWRVQKLRRSSYNSPLHF

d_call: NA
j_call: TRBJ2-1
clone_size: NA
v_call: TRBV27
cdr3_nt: TGTGCCAGCAGTTCTATATATGACTTGGGCAATGAGCAGTTCTTC
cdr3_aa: CASSSIYDLGNEQFF

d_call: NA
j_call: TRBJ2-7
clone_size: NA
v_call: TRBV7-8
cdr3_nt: TGTGCCAGCAGCCATAAGCGCAGCTCCTACGAGCAGTACTTC
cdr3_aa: CASSHKRSSYEQYF

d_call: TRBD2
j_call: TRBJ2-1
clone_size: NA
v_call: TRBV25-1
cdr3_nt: TGTGCCAGCAGTGGGAGACTAGCGGGGAATGAGCAGTTCTTC
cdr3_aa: CASSGRLAGNEQFF

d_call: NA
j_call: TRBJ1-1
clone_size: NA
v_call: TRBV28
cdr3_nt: TGTGCCAGCAGTTTGGACAGGAACACTGAAGCTTTCTTT
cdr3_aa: CASSLDRNTEAFF

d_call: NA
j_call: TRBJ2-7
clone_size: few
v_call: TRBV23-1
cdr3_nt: TGCGCCAGCATGACCGGGGGCTGGTACGAGCAGTACTTC
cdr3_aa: CASMTGGWYEQYF

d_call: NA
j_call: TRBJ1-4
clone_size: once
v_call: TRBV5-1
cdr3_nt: TGCGCCAGCAGCTTGGATGGGGGGAGGTGGGAAAAACTGTTTTTT
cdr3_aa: CASSLDGGRWEKLFF

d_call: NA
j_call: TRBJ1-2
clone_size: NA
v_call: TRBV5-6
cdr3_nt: TGTGCCAGCAGCTACCTACTCAGGGGTGAATATGGCTACACCTTC
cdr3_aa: CASSYLLRGEYGYTF

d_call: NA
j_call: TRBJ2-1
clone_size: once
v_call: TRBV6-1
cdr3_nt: TGTGCCAGCAGTGAGCTAGGAGAATCCTACAATGAGCAGTTCTTC
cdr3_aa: CASSELGESYNEQFF

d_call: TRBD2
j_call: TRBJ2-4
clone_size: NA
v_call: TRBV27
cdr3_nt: TGTGCCAGCAGTTTAGGGGTGCTAGCGGGAGGGAGGGGCAAAAACATTCAGTACTTC
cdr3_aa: CASSLGVLAGGRGKNIQYF

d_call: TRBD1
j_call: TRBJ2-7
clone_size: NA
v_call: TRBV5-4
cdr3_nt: TGTGCCAGCAGCCCCGGACAGGGTAAAGCCTACGAGCAGTACTTC
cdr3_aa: CASSPGQGKAYEQYF

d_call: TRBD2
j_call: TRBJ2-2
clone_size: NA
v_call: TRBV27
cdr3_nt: TGTGCCAGCTCCGTAGCGGGAGGCCTAACCGGGGAGCTGTTTTTT
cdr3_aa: CASSVAGGLTGELFF

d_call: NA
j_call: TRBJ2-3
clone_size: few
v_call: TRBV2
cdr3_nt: TGTGCCAGCAGGGTCAAGGATACGCAGTATTTT
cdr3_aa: CASRVKDTQYF

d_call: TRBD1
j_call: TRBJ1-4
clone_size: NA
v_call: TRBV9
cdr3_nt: TGTGCCAGCAGCACCCGACAGGGGGCAAATGAAAAACTGTTTTTT
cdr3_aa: CASSTRQGANEKLFF

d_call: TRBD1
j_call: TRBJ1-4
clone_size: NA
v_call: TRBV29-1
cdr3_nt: TGCAGCGTTTCAGACAGGGGGCCTTCGCATAAACTGTTTTTT
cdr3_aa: CSVSDRGPSHKLFF

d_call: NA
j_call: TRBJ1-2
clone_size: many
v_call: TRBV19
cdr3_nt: TGTGCCAGTAGACAGGGCGGGTATGGCTACACCTTC
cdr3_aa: CASRQGGYGYTF

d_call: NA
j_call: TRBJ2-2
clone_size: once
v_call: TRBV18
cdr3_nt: TGTGCCAGCTCACCACCGAGTAGGGGCAGGAACACCGGGGAGCTGTTTTTT
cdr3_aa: CASSPPSRGRNTGELFF

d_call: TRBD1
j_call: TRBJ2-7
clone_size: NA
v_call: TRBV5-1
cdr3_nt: TGCGCCAGCAGCTTGGGGGGACAGGGGTACGAGCAGTACTTC
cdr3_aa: CASSLGGQGYEQYF

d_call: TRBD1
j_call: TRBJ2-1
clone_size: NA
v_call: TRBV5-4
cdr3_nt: TGTGCCAGCAGTTCCGGGACAGGGTTTTCCTACAATGAGCAGTTCTTC
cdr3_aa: CASSSGTGFSYNEQFF

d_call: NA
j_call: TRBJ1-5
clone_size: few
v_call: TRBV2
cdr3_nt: TGTGCCAGCAGTGTTCAGGGAGGCAATCAGCCCCAGCATTTT
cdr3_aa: CASSVQGGNQPQHF

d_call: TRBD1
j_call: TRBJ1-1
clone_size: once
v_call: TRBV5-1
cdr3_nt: TGCGCCAGCAGCTTGGGAGACAGGGACGGCACTGAAGCTTTCTTT
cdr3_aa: CASSLGDRDGTEAFF

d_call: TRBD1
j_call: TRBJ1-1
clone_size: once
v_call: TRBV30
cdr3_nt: TGTGCCGCTCTGACAGGGAGGAAAGCTTTCTTT
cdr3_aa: CAALTGRKAFF

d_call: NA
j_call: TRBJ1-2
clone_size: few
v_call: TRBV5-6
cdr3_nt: TGTGCCAGCAGCTTGTCCCCACGAGGGGATATTGGTGGCTACACCTTC
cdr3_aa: CASSLSPRGDIGGYTF

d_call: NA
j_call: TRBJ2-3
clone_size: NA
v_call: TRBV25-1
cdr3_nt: TGTGCCAGCACCGGCACAGATACGCAGTATTTT
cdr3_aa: CASTGTDTQYF

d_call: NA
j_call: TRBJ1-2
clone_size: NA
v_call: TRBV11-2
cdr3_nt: TGTGCCAGCAGCCCAGATAACTATGGCTACACCTTC
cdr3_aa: CASSPDNYGYTF

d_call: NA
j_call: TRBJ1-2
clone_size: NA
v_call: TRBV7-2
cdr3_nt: TGTGCCAGCAGCTTAGTGGGCCACTTCCGATCTAACTATGGCTACACCTTC
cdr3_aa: CASSLVGHFRSNYGYTF

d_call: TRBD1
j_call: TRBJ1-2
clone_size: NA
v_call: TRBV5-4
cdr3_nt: TGTGCCAGCAGCGGGGACAGGGGTAGTGTCAAGGATGGCTACACCTTC
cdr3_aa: CASSGDRGSVKDGYTF